This TCR beta chain was sequenced for a study of blood T cell repertoires in COVID-19. Turning to the study itself: Acute and convalescent COVID-19 samples came from the United States, Italy and Spain.

Under the authors' procedure: Nucleated cell number was recorded as an estimate derived from reference gene primer amplification. Repertoires were generated with immunoSEQ multiplex PCR, while TCRdb's copy carries only in-frame clones and drops some. D and trimming come from the DNA, and the V and J calls and clone size come from that table. Here the sample spans some 130,000 clones, 65% to 85% being singletons. The CDR3 is made up of 16 amino acids. Germline V gene sequence: CDR1 SGHVS, CDR2 FQNEAQ. Germline trimming cut 1 base from V and 7 bases from J; bases unmatched to any gene: 5. The clonotype originates from a man between 65 and 85 years old with acute or convalescent COVID-19. The chain uses TRBV7-8 and TRBJ1-5; 12 bases are shared with TRBD1. Sequenced material: peripheral blood. CDR3: CASSLDGTGGRQPQHF. The CDR3 bases are TGTGCCAGCAGCTTAGATGGGACAGGGGGCCGGCAGCCCCAGCATTTT. The full variable domain, its missing parts supplied by reference TRBV7-8 and TRBJ1-5, is GAGVSQSPRYKVAKRGQDVALRCDPISGHVSLFWYQQALGQGPEFLTYFQNEAQLDKSGLPSDRFFAERPEGSVSTLKIQRTQQEDSAVYLCASSLDGTGGRQPQHFGDGTRLSIL.